These T cell receptor beta chains were read from a single sample in a study of PD-1 blockade in mismatch repair-deficient tumors. Measured with immunoSEQ multiplex PCR; TCRdb has only the in-frame clones, and not every one. The sample records roughly 80,000 clones, 81% being singletons. The sequencing here drew on peripheral blood, taken 12 weeks after starting pembrolizumab. These receptors all stem from an adult with mismatch repair-deficient cancer. Each CDR3 is given with its conserved first and last residue. A D gene is named only where the DNA matches it firmly. Rows give clone size only sometimes, using once, few, many, or a class for an expanded clone.

TRBV7-9,NA,TRBD2,TRBJ2-1,TGTGCCAGCAGCTTAGCGGTAGCGGGAGCGGCCCTCAATGAGCAGTTCTTC,CASSLAVAGAALNEQFF
TRBV19,NA,NA,TRBJ1-4,TGTGCCAGTAGTAGGTTCGAAAAACTGTTTTTT,CASSRFEKLFF
TRBV10-3,NA,NA,TRBJ1-4,TGTGCCATCAGTGAGTCTCGGGCCATGGATGAAAAACTGTTTTTT,CAISESRAMDEKLFF
TRBV7-7,NA,NA,TRBJ2-1,TGTGCTAGCAGCTTAGGTGCGGGGGCGTGGGTGGATGAGCAGTTCTTC,CASSLGAGAWVDEQFF
TRBV5-1,few,NA,TRBJ1-1,TGCGCCAGCAGCTTGGAGCACAGTGAAGCTTTCTTT,CASSLEHSEAFF
TRBV7-8,NA,NA,TRBJ1-1,TGTGCCAGCAGCTTAGCGCTATACGGGAACACTGAAGCTTTCTTT,CASSLALYGNTEAFF
TRBV18,NA,NA,TRBJ2-3,TGTGCCAGCTCACAAATTACAGGGCTCCCCAGAGATACGCAGTATTTT,CASSQITGLPRDTQYF
TRBV6-6,NA,TRBD1,TRBJ1-2,TGTGCCACCCAGACAGGGGCTGAGTATGGCTACACCTTC,CATQTGAEYGYTF
TRBV30,NA,TRBD1,TRBJ1-1,TGTGCCTGGAGTGTACAGGGGCTAAGGACTGAAGCTTTCTTT,CAWSVQGLRTEAFF
TRBV6-1,NA,NA,TRBJ2-7,TGTGCCAGCAGTGAAAGAGGGGCTGGTCCCTACGAGCAGTACTTC,CASSERGAGPYEQYF
TRBV2,NA,NA,TRBJ2-7,TGTGCCAGCAGTGTCCCTCCCGAGCAGTACTTC,CASSVPPEQYF
TRBV5-1,NA,NA,TRBJ1-3,TGCGCCAGCAGCTTGGTTCCGGTAGGATCCGGAAACACCATATATTTT,CASSLVPVGSGNTIYF
TRBV7-2,once,TRBD1,TRBJ2-3,TGTGCCAGCAGCTTACAATCACAGGGGGTGGATACGCAGTATTTT,CASSLQSQGVDTQYF
TRBV10-3,few,NA,TRBJ2-6,TGTGCCATCAGCGCCCGGGGGGCAGGTGGGGCCAACGTCCTGACTTTC,CAISARGAGGANVLTF
TRBV7-3,NA,NA,TRBJ2-6,TGTGCCAGCAGCTTAACTGGTTCCGGGGCGGTTGGGGCCAACGTCCTGACTTTC,CASSLTGSGAVGANVLTF
TRBV19,NA,TRBD1,TRBJ1-2,TGTGCCAGTAGGGAGGACAGGAGGAACTATGGCTACACCTTC,CASREDRRNYGYTF
TRBV11-2,NA,TRBD2,TRBJ2-1,TGTGCCAGCAGCGCCCTAGCGGGAGCTTACAATGAGCAGTTCTTC,CASSALAGAYNEQFF
TRBV20-1,NA,NA,TRBJ2-1,TGCAGTGCTGGCCCCAATGAGCAGTTCTTC,CSAGPNEQFF
TRBV2,NA,TRBD2,TRBJ2-1,TGTGCCAGCAGCCGGGAGGGACCCTACAATGAGCAGTTCTTC,CASSREGPYNEQFF
TRBV5-4,NA,NA,TRBJ1-2,TGTGCCAGCAGCCCCCCGGGCTCCAACTATGGCTACACCTTC,CASSPPGSNYGYTF
TRBV11-1,NA,NA,TRBJ2-1,TGTGCCAGCAGCTTACTTACTAGTTACAATGAGCAGTTCTTC,CASSLLTSYNEQFF
TRBV7-9,once,NA,TRBJ2-7,TGTGCCAGCAGCTTAGGATCCGGGGGCGTCTACGAGCAGTACTTC,CASSLGSGGVYEQYF
TRBV30,NA,NA,TRBJ2-5,TGTGCCTGGAGTCTAGGGGGGAAAGTGGAGACCCAGTACTTC,CAWSLGGKVETQYF
TRBV2,once,TRBD1,TRBJ1-2,TGTGCCAGCTATCTCAGCCCCGACGGGACAGGGGCCCTCACGAAGACAGGTGGCTACACCTTC,CASYLSPDGTGALTKTGGYTF
TRBV11-3,NA,NA,TRBJ2-5,TGTGCCAGCAGCTTAGATCGGGCCACAGAGACCCAGTACTTC,CASSLDRATETQYF
TRBV27,few,TRBD1,TRBJ1-1,TGTGCCAGCAGTTCAAGACAGGGGCGGGACACTGAAGCTTTCTTT,CASSSRQGRDTEAFF
TRBV6-1,NA,NA,TRBJ2-6,TGTGCCAGCAGTGAAAAGGGGGCTGGGGCCAACGTCCTGACTTTC,CASSEKGAGANVLTF
TRBV10-3,NA,TRBD1,TRBJ2-7,TGTGCCATCAGTGACCGGGACAGGGGGCGGTACGAGCAGTACTTC,CAISDRDRGRYEQYF
TRBV18,few,NA,TRBJ2-1,TGTGCCAGCTCACCAACTGGATCGGCATCCTACAATGAGCAGTTCTTC,CASSPTGSASYNEQFF
TRBV7-9,NA,TRBD2,TRBJ2-3,TGTGCCAGCAGCTTAACTAGCGGGAGGGTAACAGATACGCAGTATTTT,CASSLTSGRVTDTQYF
TRBV6-1,NA,TRBD1,TRBJ1-2,TGTGCCAGCAGTTTAACCGGGACAGGGTATGGCTACACCTTC,CASSLTGTGYGYTF
TRBV27,NA,TRBD1,TRBJ1-2,TGTGCCAGCAGTTTTCCCCGTCCCGGGACAGGTGGCTACACCTTC,CASSFPRPGTGGYTF
TRBV18,NA,NA,TRBJ2-3,TGTGCCAGCTCACCACAGCGCCACCAGAGCACAGATACGCAGTATTTT,CASSPQRHQSTDTQYF
TRBV6-5,NA,TRBD1,TRBJ1-2,TGTGCCAGCAGTTACAGGACAGGGGATGGCTACACCTTC,CASSYRTGDGYTF
TRBV6-1,NA,TRBD2,TRBJ2-1,TGTGCCAGCACTCGACTAGCCGGAACCTACAATGAGCAGTTCTTC,CASTRLAGTYNEQFF
TRBV6-5,NA,NA,TRBJ1-4,TGTGCCAGCAGATCCAGGGGAGAGAATGAAAAACTGTTTTTT,CASRSRGENEKLFF
TRBV9,NA,TRBD1,TRBJ2-1,TGTGCCAGCAGCCACGACAGGGGTGACTACAATGAGCAGTTCTTC,CASSHDRGDYNEQFF
TRBV19,NA,NA,TRBJ1-2,TGTGCCAGTAGTATAAGCTGGGGCCGAGAGGACTACACCTTC,CASSISWGREDYTF
TRBV19,NA,NA,TRBJ2-1,TGTGCCAGTACAGGAGACAGCGCCTACAATGAGCAGTTCTTC,CASTGDSAYNEQFF
TRBV5-5,NA,NA,TRBJ1-3,TGTGCCAGCAGCTTGGGGTCCTCTGGAAACACCATATATTTT,CASSLGSSGNTIYF
TRBV9,NA,TRBD1,TRBJ2-1,TGTGCCAGCAGCGCCGGGACAGCTTCCTACAATGAGCAGTTCTTC,CASSAGTASYNEQFF
TRBV30,NA,NA,TRBJ1-3,TGTGCCTGGAGTCACGGGGGATCTTACACCATATATTTT,CAWSHGGSYTIYF
TRBV5-1,few,NA,TRBJ1-4,TGCGCCAGCAGCGCGAGGGGAAAACTGTTTTTT,CASSARGKLFF
TRBV27,NA,NA,TRBJ2-1,TGTGCCAGCAGTTTCGGGGCATACAATGAGCAGTTCTTC,CASSFGAYNEQFF
TRBV7-9,NA,NA,TRBJ2-5,TGTGCCAGCAGCTCCTTTCAGTCGGTTGGGGAGACCCAGTACTTC,CASSSFQSVGETQYF
TRBV18,NA,NA,TRBJ2-5,TGTGCCAGCTCACCGGACGGCCCCCGAGAGACCCAGTACTTC,CASSPDGPRETQYF
TRBV29-1,NA,NA,TRBJ1-1,TGCAGCGTCGACGTTTCAGCAGGAACTGAAGCTTTCTTT,CSVDVSAGTEAFF
TRBV29-1,NA,NA,TRBJ1-3,TGCAGCGTGGCGGAACAACACCGGGGAGATGGAAACACCATATATTTT,CSVAEQHRGDGNTIYF
TRBV25-1,NA,NA,TRBJ1-3,TGTGCCAGCAGTGAATCAAGGTTCTCTGGAAACACCATATATTTT,CASSESRFSGNTIYF
TRBV6-1,NA,NA,TRBJ2-7,TGTGCCAGCAGTGCTAACAGGAAGGGACACGAGCAGTACTTC,CASSANRKGHEQYF
TRBV7-9,NA,NA,TRBJ2-6,TGTGCCAGCAGCGCGCGGGCTGGGGCCAACGTCCTGACTTTC,CASSARAGANVLTF
TRBV6-5,NA,TRBD2,TRBJ2-7,TGTGCCAGCATCCAAGCGGGAGGGGACGAGCAGTACTTC,CASIQAGGDEQYF
TRBV27,NA,NA,TRBJ2-4,TGTGCCAGCAGTTCCCAAGCCGCCGGGACTCGGAACATTCAGTACTTC,CASSSQAAGTRNIQYF
TRBV6-5,NA,NA,TRBJ2-3,TGTGCCAGCAGGGAGGGGGGGTTTGGAGATACGCAGTATTTT,CASREGGFGDTQYF
TRBV9,once,NA,TRBJ1-5,TGTGCCAGCAGCGAGGGGGGGGCCGGTCAGCCCCAGCATTTT,CASSEGGAGQPQHF
TRBV30,NA,NA,TRBJ2-7,TGTGCCTGGAGTCCCGGGATAACCCTTGATGCCTACGAGCAGTACTTC,CAWSPGITLDAYEQYF
TRBV18,NA,NA,TRBJ2-1,TGTGCCAGCTCTACCCTAGAGGCTGATGAGCAGTTCTTC,CASSTLEADEQFF
TRBV4-1,once,NA,TRBJ2-3,TGCGCCAGCAGCCAAGTCCCCGGCGGTGGGGGAGTTGCGGATACGCAGTATTTT,CASSQVPGGGGVADTQYF
TRBV7-3,NA,TRBD2,TRBJ2-3,TGTGCCAGCAGCTTAACAGCGGGAGGTATAGATACGCAGTATTTT,CASSLTAGGIDTQYF
TRBV10-3,NA,TRBD2,TRBJ2-3,TGTGCCATCAGTGAGCTAGCGGGAGGTACAGATACGCAGTATTTT,CAISELAGGTDTQYF